These 7 T cell receptor beta chains share one sample of origin, sequenced in a study of blood T cell repertoires in COVID-19. TCRdb's copy holds only in-frame clones and misses some; the assay was immunoSEQ multiplex PCR. Among approximately 65,000 clones listed, roughly nine tenths were seen once. Sequenced sample: peripheral blood. These receptors were obtained from a woman in her 50s with active COVID-19.

This clone was seen a single time. The chain combines TRBV19 with TRBJ1-2; unclear D gene. Germline V gene lookup returns CDR1 LNHDA and CDR2 SQIVND (reference sequence). Deletions cut 2 bases from V and 8 bases from J, with 9 bases between. This CDR3 has 12 residues. CDR3 in amino acids: CASSITKAGYTF. The CDR3 region has the DNA TGTGCCAGTAGTATAACGAAAGCGGGCTACACCTTC.

The chain carries TRBV19 and TRBJ2-1; D is ambiguous. The CDR3 covers 14 residues. V lost 11 bases to trimming and J lost 8 bases, with 22 bases between them. Germline CDR1 is LNHDA and CDR2 is SQIVND (reference sequence). The CDR3 here is CASSFSLSQDEQFF. The CDR3 DNA sequence: TGTGCCTCAAGTTTTTCCTTGAGTCAAGATGAGCAGTTCTTC.

V and J are TRBV18 and TRBJ1-3, with D unresolved. The germline CDR1 and CDR2 sequences are KGHSH and LQKENI. The germline V and J ends were trimmed by 2 bases and 4 bases, with 9 bases remaining between them. The CDR3 extends over 14 amino acids. For the CDR3, the DNA is TGTGCCAGCTCACCAGGCAGAGGGGGAAACACCATATATTTT. It codes for CASSPGRGGNTIYF.

The chain links TRBV4-1 to TRBJ2-1; 7 nucleotides match TRBD2. This CDR3 is 17 amino acids long. CDR1 is MGHRA, CDR2 YSYEKL, per germline. J gave up 2 bases and V 4 bases, and 11 bases lay outside the gene matches. DNA for the CDR3: TGCGCCAGCAGCCTTCGGGGCAGCGGGGTAACCTACAATGAGCAGTTCTTC. The encoded protein is CASSLRGSGVTYNEQFF.

The V and J genes are TRBV9 and TRBJ2-1; 9 bases align to TRBD2. The CDR3 has 16 residues. Germline-derived CDR1 and CDR2 are SGDLS and YYNGEE. The V segment lost 4 bases and the J segment 6 bases; nucleotides outside the gene matches: 11. In nucleotides, the CDR3 is TGTGCCAGCAGCCCCTTACCGGGACTAGCATTCAATGAGCAGTTCTTC. This sequence encodes CASSPLPGLAFNEQFF.

This clone occurred once. The chain carries TRBV4-2 and TRBJ1-1; possible D gene TRBD1, 6 bases. The ends were cut back, 1 base at V and 1 base at J, with 16 bases in the middle. Germline CDR1 and CDR2: LGHNA and YNFKEQ. CDR3 size: 17 residues. The CDR3 region has the DNA TGTGCCAGCAGCCAAGGGCTAACAGGGATGAAGAACACTGAAGCTTTCTTT. As protein: CASSQGLTGMKNTEAFF.

This sequence joins TRBV6-1 and TRBJ2-1, with a tentative D call TRBD2 (6 bases). Germline CDR1 reads MNHNS; CDR2 reads SASEGT. V lost 0 bases, J lost 2 bases, and 11 bases lay in between. There are 16 residues in the CDR3. CDR3 DNA: TGTGCCAGCAGTGAAGCTGGCAGGAGGGCCTACAATGAGCAGTTCTTC. Amino acids: CASSEAGRRAYNEQFF.